This T cell receptor beta chain derives from a study of T-cell reconstitution after alpha-beta-depleted transplantation in children (dated by TCRdb to the mid-2010s). Describing the broader study: Using TCR repertoire profiling, the study quantitatively followed how T-cell immune reconstitution unfolded in children after TCRalphabeta/CD19-depleted allogeneic hematopoietic cell transplantation.

This clonotype was detected ten times or more. What this receptor recognizes is not known. No base qualities exist here, and no much larger clone lies one base off it. The treatment or condition label here, explained by the study, means: allogeneic hematopoietic cell transplantation with graft depleted of TCRalphabeta T cells and CD19 B cells. TCRalphabeta/CD19-depleted allogeneic hematopoietic cell grafts were given to the transplant recipients, all of whom were children. Including cysteine and phenylalanine, the CDR3 has 12 amino acids. Just CDR3 DNA is preserved here, 36 bases in frame from base 1. The germline ends are 3 bases apart after V is trimmed by 3 bases and J by 1 base. Study-level results and caveats: The high TCRbeta diversity at day 60 in some patients was ascribed to recipient T cells and intrathymic progenitors that had survived conditioning. The apparently early alphabetaT-cell count recovery about two months after transplant was reportedly dependent on only several hundred rapidly expanded clones derived from non-depleted graft cells. Over the following months the frequencies of hyperexpanded clones went down, and after one year T-cell counts and TCRbeta diversity were mostly credited to newly produced T cells.

The library was built by means of PCR. The sample was run on an Illumina HiSeq 2500. Molecular barcoding was employed in the preparation of TCR libraries, with unique molecular identifiers being used to normalize TCRbeta repertoire quantification. The raw public data were reprocessed by TCRdb itself: fastp quality trimming at Q25, MiXCR clonotype calling, in-frame beta chains only. Entries are consolidated by CDR3 protein sequence, retaining the most common genes and DNA. In this sample the table shows fewer than 350,000 distinct CDR3 sequences, 10% of which occur a single time. Around 7.6% of the sample goes to the ten largest clones.

The starting material was PBMCs, obtained before TCRalphabeta/CD19-depleted stem cell transplant. The receptor comes from a boy less than two years old with acute myeloid leukemia, due to receive a stem cell transplant. The V and J segments used are TRBV12-3 or TRBV12-4 and TRBJ1-1; a confident D gene designation cannot be given. The nucleotide sequence reads TGTGCCAGCAGTTTCGGGAACACTGAAGCTTTCTTT. Its product reads: CASSFGNTEAFF.